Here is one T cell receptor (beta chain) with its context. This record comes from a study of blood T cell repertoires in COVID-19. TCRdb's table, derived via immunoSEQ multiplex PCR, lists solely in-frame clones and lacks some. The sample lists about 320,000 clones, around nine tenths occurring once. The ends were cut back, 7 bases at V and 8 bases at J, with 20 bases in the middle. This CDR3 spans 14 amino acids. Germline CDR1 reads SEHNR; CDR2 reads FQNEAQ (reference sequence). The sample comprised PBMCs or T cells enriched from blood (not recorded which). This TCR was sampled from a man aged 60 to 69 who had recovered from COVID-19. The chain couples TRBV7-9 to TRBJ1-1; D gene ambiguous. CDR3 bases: TGTGCCAGCAAATCACGGGGTGGACGTATCGAAGCTTTCTTT. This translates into CASKSRGGRIEAFF.